A single sample is the source of the 30 T cell receptor beta chains below, sequenced in a study of CD8+CD57+ T cells in acquired aplastic anemia. The template used for profiling TCR beta VDJ and CDR3 was genomic DNA. TCRdb re-analysed the reads in MiXCR, keeping a single row per CDR3 protein. The sample carries under 350,000 distinct CDR3 sequences, 56% recorded once. Patients chosen for sequencing had shown CD8+CD57+ cell expansion by flow cytometry. The sample comprised sorted CD4+, CD8+, or CD8+CD57+ T cells (not recorded which) from PBMCs. The source is a human donor with aplastic anemia.

V is TRBV7-8 and J is TRBJ2-1, with TRBD1 identical over 9 bases. J was trimmed by 10 bases and V by 5 bases; bases with no gene match: 12. From germline, CDR1 is SGHVS and CDR2 FQNEAQ. The CDR3 consists of 15 residues. CDR3 DNA sequence: TGTGCCAGCAGCCCAAGTCCCGGGACAGGGACCGAGCAGTTCTTC. Its translation is CASSPSPGTGTEQFF.

The chain carries TRBV10-2 and TRBJ1-6; no firm D call. The germline V gene encodes CDR1 WSHSY and CDR2 SAAADI. V lost 8 bases and J 9 bases, leaving 11 bases between the germline ends. The CDR3 is 12 amino acids. CDR3 nucleotides: TGCGCCAGCCGGACGTTCGGTTCACCCCTCCACTTT. Translating it yields CASRTFGSPLHF.

Only a few counts were recorded for this clonotype. V and J are TRBV20-1 and TRBJ2-1; no definite D call. There are 14 residues in the CDR3. CDR1 and CDR2 (germline): DFQATT, SNEGSKA (reference sequence). V was pared by 3 bases and J by 0 bases, with 9 bases between. CDR3: CSASELVSYNEQFF. CDR3 DNA sequence: TGCAGTGCTAGCGAGTTAGTCTCCTACAATGAGCAGTTCTTC.

About this clonotype: Compared with germline, one end of the junction differs, possibly owing to a read error. The rearrangement joins TRBV7-9 to TRBJ1-5; D might be TRBD1 (5 bases). The CDR3 totals 18 residues. CDR1 SEHNR and CDR2 FQNEAQ come from the germline V gene (reference sequence). DNA for the CDR3: TGTGCCAGCAGCTTAGATGGACGGGGGATAATTTACGATCAGCCCCGGCATTTT. Translated, it gives CASSLDGRGIIYDQPRHF.

Note on this clonotype: The junction and the germline gene differ at one end; a read error may be behind it. V and J are TRBV7-7 and TRBJ2-1, with a possible D match to TRBD2 (5 bases). CDR3 length equals 13 residues. CDR1 is SSHAT and CDR2 is FNYEAQ in the germline V gene (reference sequence). The CDR3 DNA reads TGTGCTAGCAGCTTAACGGGGAAGGATGAGCAGTTCTTC. Translated: CASSLTGKDEQFF.

This clonotype was recorded a few times. The rearrangement uses TRBV10-3 and TRBJ1-1; 7 bases agree with TRBD1. V lost 10 bases, J lost 7 bases, and 6 bases stayed unmatched. Per the germline V gene, CDR1 is ENHRY and CDR2 is SYGVKD. CDR3 length: 11 amino acids. For the CDR3, the DNA is TGTGCCAGCTCACCAGGGGGTGAAGCTTTCTTT. This codes for CASSPGGEAFF.

This clonotype was picked up one time. The CDR3 loop reads CSARDRLTGELFF. CDR3 nucleotides: TGCAGTGCTAGGGACCGGCTGACCGGGGAGCTGTTTTTT. The chain joins TRBV20-1 to TRBJ1-4; no definite D call. The better agreement between TRBJ2-2 and the DNA end casts doubt on the J call. Germline V gives CDR1 DFQATT, CDR2 SNEGSKA (reference sequence). The CDR3 is made up of 13 amino acids.

The chain is built from TRBV29-1 and TRBJ2-7; the match to TRBD2 covers 7 bases. CDR3 length: 13 residues. V dropped 3 bases and J dropped 2; count of bases not matched to a gene: 4. Germline V gives CDR1 SQVTM, CDR2 ANQGSEA. The CDR3 reads CSVDGLDAYEQYF. CDR3 sequence (DNA): TGCAGCGTTGACGGACTAGATGCCTACGAGCAGTACTTC.

The chain has TRBV20-1 and TRBJ2-5, with 10 bases that match TRBD2. The V and J ends lost 5 bases and 1 base, in that order; junction bases with no gene match: 4. Germline loops: CDR1 DFQATT, CDR2 SNEGSKA (reference sequence). The CDR3 consists of 14 residues. The CDR3 DNA reads TGCAGTGCTTACCTAGCGGGGGTCCAAGAGACCCAGTACTTC. This encodes CSAYLAGVQETQYF.

This chain connects TRBV7-2 to TRBJ2-7; TRBD1 matches 7 bases. Germline-derived CDR1 and CDR2 are SGHTA and FQGNSA. The CDR3 is 13 amino acids. V trimming: 0 bases; J trimming: 5 bases; junction bases outside the gene matches: 1. The CDR3 sequence is CASSLAQGDEQYF. The DNA of the CDR3 is TGTGCCAGCAGCTTAGCGCAGGGGGACGAGCAGTACTTC. The full variable domain, with the rest looked up from reference TRBV7-2 and TRBJ2-7, is GAGVSQSPSNKVTEKGKDVELRCDPISGHTALYWYRQSLGQGLEFLIYFQGNSAPDKSGLPSDRFSAERTGGSVSTLTIQRTQQEDSAVYLCASSLAQGDEQYFGPGTRLTVT.

This clonotype was seen many times. The chain uses TRBV5-1 and TRBJ2-3, with 12 nucleotides matching TRBD2. Germline V CDR1 and CDR2: SGHRS, YFSETQ. CDR3 length: 19 amino acids. Trimming took 0 bases from V and 5 from J; bases not matched to a gene: 13. CDR3 sequence: CASSLVASGRAPSGDTQYF. The CDR3 coding sequence is TGCGCCAGCAGCTTGGTGGCTAGCGGGAGGGCTCCTTCGGGAGATACGCAGTATTTT.

This clonotype was counted ten times or more. The V call is TRBV19, the J call TRBJ1-3; D is unresolved. The germline V gene has CDR1 LNHDA and CDR2 SQIVND (reference sequence). CDR3 length: 13 residues. V lost 7 bases to trimming and J lost 4 bases, with 11 bases between them. For the CDR3, the DNA is TGTGCCAGTAAGAAAACAGAGGGAAACACCATATATTTT. Translating it yields CASKKTEGNTIYF.

This chain uses TRBV2 with TRBJ2-7; D remains unclear. Trimming shortened V by 6 bases and J by 0 bases, and 9 bases separated the two germline ends. The CDR3 runs to 13 residues. Germline CDR1 is SNHLY and CDR2 is FYNNEI. CDR3 sequence: CASRSTHSYEQYF. CDR3 DNA sequence: TGTGCCAGCAGATCGACTCACTCCTACGAGCAGTACTTC. Complete variable domain (other parts from reference TRBV2 and TRBJ2-7): EPEVTQTPSHQVTQMGQEVILRCVPISNHLYFYWYRQILGQKVEFLVSFYNNEISEKSEIFDDQFSVERPDGSNFTLKIRSTKLEDSAMYFCASRSTHSYEQYFGPGTRLTVT.

This chain links TRBV6-5 with TRBJ1-2; 9 bases agree with TRBD1. V shed 6 bases and J 4 bases; nucleotides not matched to a gene: 6. CDR3 length: 14 residues. From germline, CDR1 is MNHEY and CDR2 SVGAGI. The CDR3 DNA reads as TGTGCCAGCAGGGGACAGGGCCAGGCCTATGGCTACACCTTC. Protein product: CASRGQGQAYGYTF.

V usage is TRBV30 and J usage is TRBJ1-2; D is unresolved. Per germline, CDR1 GTSNPN and CDR2 SVGIG (reference sequence). Trimming pared 3 bases from V and 5 bases from J, leaving 13 bases between. The CDR3 is 13 residues long. For the CDR3, the DNA is TGTGCCTGGAGGAGGCGGGCGGAATATGGCTACACCTTC. Protein product: CAWRRRAEYGYTF.

The rearrangement joins TRBV5-1 to TRBJ2-5, with 9 bases identical to TRBD1. The V gene's germline CDR1 is SGHRS and CDR2 YFSETQ. V gave up 3 bases and J gave up 5 bases; unmatched junction bases: 8. This CDR3 has 15 amino acids. Written as DNA, the CDR3 is TGCGCCAGCAGCTCGGTTGACAGGGGGGAGGAGACCCAGTACTTC. Translation gives CASSSVDRGEETQYF.

The chain couples TRBV5-1 to TRBJ2-1, with 10 bases fitting TRBD1. The CDR3 is made up of 11 amino acids. Trimming removed 4 bases from V and 14 bases from J; junction bases left unmatched: 3. Per the germline V gene, CDR1 is SGHRS and CDR2 is YFSETQ. CDR3 nucleotides: TGCGCCAGCAGCCCGGGGACAGGGGAGTTCTTC. This gives the protein CASSPGTGEFF.

This clonotype was found a few times. The chain has TRBV7-9 and TRBJ1-5; D gene uncertain. CDR1 is SEHNR, CDR2 FQNEAQ, per germline (reference sequence). Trimming took off 3 bases at V and 6 bases at J, with 9 bases between the two ends. The CDR3 spans 13 residues. CDR3 in DNA: TGTGCCAGCAGCTTCCTGGTAGCTCAGCCCCAGCATTTT. Translated, it gives CASSFLVAQPQHF. The whole variable domain, filled in from reference TRBV7-9 and TRBJ1-5, reads DTGVSQNPRHKITKRGQNVTFRCDPISEHNRLYWYRQTLGQGPEFLTYFQNEAQLEKSRLLSDRFSAERPKGSFSTLEIQRTEQGDSAMYLCASSFLVAQPQHFGDGTRLSIL.

The table lists this clonotype with many counts. The CDR3 bases are TGTGCCAGCAGACGGGAAGCGGGGGGGCGGGAGACCCAGTACTTC. It is translated as CASRREAGGRETQYF. This chain connects TRBV25-1 to TRBJ2-5, with 10 bases aligning to TRBD2. Per the germline V gene, CDR1 is MGHDK and CDR2 is SYGVNS. V lost 6 bases, J lost 5 bases, and 9 bases stayed unmatched. CDR3 length: 15 amino acids.

The J gene is TRBJ2-5, the V gene TRBV19; 7 bases match TRBD2. Germline values: CDR1 LNHDA, CDR2 SQIVND (reference sequence). CDR3 length equals 13 residues. V lost 3 bases and J lost 7; bases outside the gene matches: 5. DNA of the CDR3: TGTGCCAGTAGTATGGGAGGGCGGGTGACCCAGTACTTC. Its protein product is CASSMGGRVTQYF.

The V call is TRBV10-3, the J call TRBJ2-1; the match to TRBD2 covers 8 bases. The V gene end was trimmed by 7 bases and the J gene end by 6 bases; junction bases not matched to a gene: 8. Germline CDR1 ENHRY, CDR2 SYGVKD. This CDR3 spans 14 amino acids. The CDR3 coding sequence is TGTGCCATCAAGTTAGCCGGGGGGGCCAATGAGCAGTTCTTC. Translating it yields CAIKLAGGANEQFF.

Comment on this clonotype: Because it lacks the conserved phenylalanine or tryptophan at the end, this CDR3 is likely a read error. The CDR3 nucleotides read TGTGCCAGCAGGAGACCAGCGGGAGGGAAGAACACCGGGGAGCTGTTTTCT. Encoded protein: CASRRPAGGKNTGELFS. The chain is built from TRBV10-3 and TRBJ2-2, with 10 nucleotides matching TRBD2. The ends lost 10 bases at V and 1 base at J; junction bases unmatched: 12. Germline loops: CDR1 ENHRY, CDR2 SYGVKD. The CDR3 runs 17 residues.

This clonotype was seen repeatedly, ten times or more. V gene TRBV29-1 combines with J gene TRBJ2-3, with D perhaps assigned TRBD1 or TRBD2 (5 bases each). The V and J ends lost 5 bases and 2 bases respectively, with 11 bases between them. Germline loops: CDR1 SQVTM, CDR2 ANQGSEA. The CDR3 has 13 residues. The CDR3 sequence is CSVRRGATDTQYF. DNA of the CDR3: TGCAGCGTTCGAAGGGGAGCCACAGATACGCAGTATTTT.

J is TRBJ1-3 and V is TRBV15, with D possibly being TRBD1 (5 bases). The CDR3 is 16 amino acids. CDR1 is LNHNV and CDR2 is YYDKDF in the germline V gene (reference sequence). With 0 bases removed from V and 8 bases from J, the gap between germline ends came to 17 bases. The CDR3 loop is CATSREGRDPADTIYF. CDR3 in DNA: TGTGCCACCAGCAGAGAGGGAAGGGACCCGGCGGACACCATATATTTT.

DNA for the CDR3: TGTGCCACCAGCAGAGAGCGGACTAGCGGTGCCTACGAGCAGTACTTC. It codes for CATSRERTSGAYEQYF. The chain links TRBV15 to TRBJ2-7; 10 bases are a match to TRBD2. Germline trimming cut 0 bases from V and 2 bases from J; bases unmatched to any gene: 4. The CDR3 has 16 amino acids. Germline loops: CDR1 LNHNV, CDR2 YYDKDF (reference sequence).

DNA of the CDR3: TGTGCCATCAGTGCTTCGAACACTGAAGCTTTCTTT. Its translation: CAISASNTEAFF. The chain is built from TRBV10-3 and TRBJ1-1; no definite D call. The CDR3 sequence is 12 residues long. Germline V gene sequence: CDR1 ENHRY, CDR2 SYGVKD. V dropped 4 bases and J dropped 1 base, with 4 bases sitting between them.

The genes are TRBV10-3 and TRBJ2-3; no reliable D call. The CDR3 sequence is 14 residues long. V lost 6 bases and J lost 0, with 10 bases in between. Germline V gene sequence: CDR1 ENHRY, CDR2 SYGVKD. The CDR3 here is CAISVSRSTDTQYF. CDR3 nucleotides: TGTGCCATCAGCGTTAGCCGTAGCACAGATACGCAGTATTTT.

This clonotype was found once. The chain combines TRBV9 with TRBJ2-7; 8 bases are shared with TRBD2. There are 14 residues in the CDR3. Losses at the gene ends were 0 bases for V and 6 bases for J; bases not matched to a gene: 5. Germline V gene data show CDR1 as SGDLS and CDR2 as YYNGEE. The CDR3 spells CASSVGSGRFEQYF. The CDR3, as DNA: TGTGCCAGCAGCGTAGGAAGCGGGAGATTCGAGCAGTACTTC.

This chain joins TRBV19 and TRBJ1-1, with 7 nucleotides matching TRBD1. CDR1 and CDR2 from the germline V gene are LNHDA and SQIVND (reference sequence). The CDR3 contains 16 residues. V was clipped by 3 bases and J by 0 bases; unmatched bases: 7. This CDR3 reads CASSIMQGGMNTEAFF. The CDR3 DNA reads as TGTGCCAGTAGTATTATGCAGGGGGGCATGAACACTGAAGCTTTCTTT.

This clonotype came up many times. The genes are TRBV6-5 and TRBJ2-5, with D perhaps TRBD1 or TRBD2 (5 bases each). The germline gives CDR1 MNHEY, CDR2 SVGAGI. CDR3 length: 12 amino acids. Trimming removed 6 bases at V and 4 bases at J, with 9 bases between. The CDR3 DNA reads as TGTGCCAGCAGGCATGGGGGAGAGACCCAGTACTTC. This translates into CASRHGGETQYF.